These 10 T cell receptor beta chains came from one sample sequenced in a study of graft-versus-host responses after intestinal transplantation. Their target antigens are unknown. Sequenced by immunoSEQ multiplex PCR; TCRdb stores in-frame clones only, minus some. This repertoire shows some 100,000 clones, just under 95% found once; its top ten account for about 0.073%. The sample in question was unstimulated CD8+ T cells sorted from spleen or lymph node cells, obtained before transplant. Receptor source: a human donor who was the organ donor for an intestinal transplant.

This clone was counted between two and nine times. This chain links TRBV30 with TRBJ2-7; tentatively, D is TRBD1 (5 bases). This CDR3 contains 13 residues. Trimming pared 0 bases from V and 2 bases from J, leaving 8 bases between. CDR1 is GTSNPN, CDR2 SVGIG, per germline (reference sequence). CDR3 sequence: CAWSVGRAYEQYF. CDR3 coding DNA: TGTGCCTGGAGTGTAGGCAGGGCCTACGAGCAGTACTTC.

This rearrangement joins TRBV5-1 to TRBJ1-5; D perhaps matches TRBD1 (6 bases). The CDR3 extends over 13 amino acids. V was pared by 4 bases and J by 7 bases, with 12 bases between. CDR1 SGHRS and CDR2 YFSETQ come from the germline V gene. The CDR3 spells CASSPTGNQPQHF. Written as DNA, the CDR3 is TGCGCCAGCAGCCCAACAGGGAACCAGCCCCAGCATTTT.

DNA for the CDR3: TGTGCCAGCAGTTATAGCGGGGGGGTCTCCTACAATGAGCAGTTCTTC. Translation: CASSYSGGVSYNEQFF. The rearrangement uses TRBV6-6 and TRBJ2-1; 11 bases are a match to TRBD2. This CDR3 is built from 16 residues. The J segment lost 0 bases and the V segment lost 3 bases, leaving 1 base of the junction unmatched. Germline V gives CDR1 MNHNY, CDR2 SVGAGI (reference sequence).

The V call is TRBV5-1, the J call TRBJ1-5; 9 bases align to TRBD1. This CDR3 has 20 amino acids. The germline CDR1 and CDR2 sequences are SGHRS and YFSETQ. The V and J ends lost 1 base and 2 bases, in that order; junction bases with no gene match: 16. CDR3 DNA: TGCGCCAGCAGCTTGATCGACTCGGGACAGGGTAGATTAGGCAATCAGCCCCAGCATTTT. Its translation is CASSLIDSGQGRLGNQPQHF.

V and J are TRBV11-3 and TRBJ2-2; D perhaps matches TRBD1 (6 bases). The CDR3 contains 15 residues. The germline gives CDR1 SGHNT, CDR2 YENEEA. V was clipped by 0 bases and J by 5 bases, with 10 bases between them. The CDR3 nucleotides are TGTGCCAGCAGCTTAGAGACAGGCGGGACCGGGGAGCTGTTTTTT. Translation gives CASSLETGGTGELFF.

This clone showed up just a few times. The chain joins TRBV4-1 to TRBJ2-7; 12 bases match TRBD1. The CDR3 sequence is 16 residues long. With 0 bases clipped from V and 2 bases from J, the junction kept 2 bases outside the gene matches. Germline lookup yields CDR1 MGHRA and CDR2 YSYEKL. In nucleotides, the CDR3 is TGCGCCAGCAGCCAAGATTGGGACAGGGGGCCCTACGAGCAGTACTTC. Its protein is CASSQDWDRGPYEQYF.

The V gene is TRBV11-2, the J gene TRBJ2-2; 7 bases are shared with TRBD2. From germline, CDR1 is SGHAT and CDR2 FQNNGV. The CDR3 length is 16 residues. Germline trimming cut 0 bases from V and 4 bases from J; bases unmatched to any gene: 5. The CDR3 here is CASSLDRLASTGELFF. CDR3 DNA sequence: TGTGCCAGCAGCTTAGACAGACTAGCTAGCACCGGGGAGCTGTTTTTT.

V and J are TRBV7-2 and TRBJ1-1; possible D gene TRBD1, 6 bases. Looked up from germline, CDR1 is SGHTA and CDR2 is FQGNSA. The CDR3 has 13 amino acids. V was shortened by 8 bases and J by 4 bases, with 14 bases between the two germline ends. As DNA, the CDR3 is TGTGCCAGCCAACAGGGTTTCGGCACTGAAGCTTTCTTT. This sequence encodes CASQQGFGTEAFF.

The J gene is TRBJ2-5, the V gene TRBV5-1; D perhaps matches TRBD2 (5 bases). V lost 4 bases to trimming and J lost 3 bases, with 10 bases between them. In germline, CDR1 is SGHRS, CDR2 YFSETQ. The CDR3 loop spans 13 amino acids. CDR3 sequence (DNA): TGCGCCAGCAGCCCCGGGGTTGAAGAGACCCAGTACTTC. This encodes CASSPGVEETQYF.

The chain joins TRBV6-6 to TRBJ1-1; 9 bases match TRBD1. V shed 2 bases and J 5 bases; nucleotides not matched to a gene: 9. The CDR3 is 16 residues long. Germline values: CDR1 MNHNY, CDR2 SVGAGI (reference sequence). The CDR3 loop is CASSYVPGQGWTEAFF. DNA of the CDR3: TGTGCCAGCAGTTACGTCCCGGGACAGGGTTGGACTGAAGCTTTCTTT.